This TCR beta chain was documented in a study of T cells in tuberculosis. Time point specified: new active TB diagnosis, blood taken before or within 7 days of starting treatment. Clones were sequenced by immunoSEQ multiplex PCR, and TCRdb holds only the in-frame ones, with some missing. The sample holds about 38,000 clones, around 94% seen once. The source is an adult with tuberculosis. The starting material was PBMCs, obtained at tuberculosis diagnosis.

The CDR3 DNA sequence: TGCAGCGCACTGGACAGGGAGAAAGGGGGCTACACCTTC. It encodes CSALDREKGGYTF. This rearrangement joins TRBV29-1 to TRBJ1-2; 8 bases map to TRBD1. With V trimmed by 7 bases and J by 8 bases, 12 bases remained unmatched. This CDR3 has 13 residues. Germline CDR1 reads SQVTM; CDR2 reads ANQGSEA.